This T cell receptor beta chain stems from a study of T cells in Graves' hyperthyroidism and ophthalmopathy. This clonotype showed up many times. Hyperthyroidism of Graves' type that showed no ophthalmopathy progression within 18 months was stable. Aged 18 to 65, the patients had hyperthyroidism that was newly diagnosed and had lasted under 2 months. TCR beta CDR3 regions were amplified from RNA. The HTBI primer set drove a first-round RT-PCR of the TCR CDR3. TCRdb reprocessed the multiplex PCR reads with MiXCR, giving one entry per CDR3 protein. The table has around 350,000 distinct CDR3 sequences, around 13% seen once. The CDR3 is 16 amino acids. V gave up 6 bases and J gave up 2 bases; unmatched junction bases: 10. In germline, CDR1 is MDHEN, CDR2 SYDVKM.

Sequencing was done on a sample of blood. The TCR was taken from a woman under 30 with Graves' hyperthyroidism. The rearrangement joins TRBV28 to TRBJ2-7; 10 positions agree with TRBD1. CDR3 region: CASSLDPGTGAYEQYF. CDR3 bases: TGTGCCAGCAGCCTCGACCCTGGGACAGGGGCCTACGAGCAGTACTTC. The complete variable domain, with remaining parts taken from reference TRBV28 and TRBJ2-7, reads DVKVTQSSRYLVKRTGEKVFLECVQDMDHENMFWYRQDPGLGLRLIYFSYDVKMKEKGDIPEGYSVSREKKERFSLILESASTNQTSMYLCASSLDPGTGAYEQYFGPGTRLTVT.